This TCR beta chain is drawn from a study of OX40 agonist ivuxolimab in advanced cancers. Overall study: Prior anti-PD-1, anti-PD-L1 or anti-CTLA-4 therapy did not bar entry, and more than 35% had some. General study findings and limits: Within 6 weeks, CD4+ and CD8+ blood T cells expanded clonally at 0.1 to 3.0 mg/kg. Average numbers of expanded clones were greater in CD8+ T cells than in CD4+.

V lost 3 bases to trimming and J lost 2 bases, with 14 bases between them. This CDR3 is built from 15 residues. In germline, CDR1 is MDHEN, CDR2 SYDVKM. The protocol was immunoSEQ multiplex PCR, while the TCRdb copy is restricted to in-frame clones and leaves out a portion. Of 30,000 to 35,000 clones listed, 82% are singletons. This clone showed up many times. Its antigen is still unknown. The genes are TRBV28 and TRBJ2-7; possibly TRBD1 or TRBD2 for D (5 bases each). The TCR sequence derives from an adult with an advanced solid tumor such as melanoma, head and neck, liver or kidney cancer. The sequenced sample was CD4+ or CD8+ T cells sorted from blood, obtained in a trial of the OX40 agonist ivuxolimab. This chain's CDR3 is CASSFGEGTPYEQYF. The CDR3, as DNA: TGTGCCAGCAGTTTTGGTGAGGGGACCCCCTACGAGCAGTACTTC.